The rows below give T cell receptor beta chains drawn from one sample of a study of blood T cell repertoires in COVID-19. Repertoires were generated with immunoSEQ multiplex PCR, while TCRdb's copy carries only in-frame clones and drops some. The profile shows approximately 330,000 clones, just over 85% of them singletons. Sequencing was done on a sample of PBMCs or T cells enriched from blood (not recorded which). The receptors derive from a woman aged 40-49 years with acute COVID-19. CDR3s include the opening cysteine and the closing phenylalanine or tryptophan. A D gene is named only where the DNA matches it firmly. For some rows the clone size is stated as once, few or many, or as a class when expanded; others skip it.

J: TRBJ2-3
D: TRBD1
V: TRBV5-6
size: -
CDR3: CASSLEGTGVTDTQYF
DNA: TGTGCCAGCAGCTTGGAGGGGACAGGGGTCACAGATACGCAGTATTTT

J: TRBJ2-7
D: -
V: TRBV4-1
size: -
CDR3: CASSRGLATYEQYF
DNA: TGCGCCAGCAGCCGCGGGCTTGCGACCTACGAGCAGTACTTC

J: TRBJ2-1
D: -
V: TRBV19
size: -
CDR3: CASSIHSTGNEQFF
DNA: TGTGCCAGTAGTATCCATTCGACGGGGAATGAGCAGTTCTTC

J: TRBJ1-3
D: -
V: TRBV14
size: -
CDR3: CASSQDMRASGNTIYF
DNA: TGTGCCAGCAGCCAAGATATGAGGGCCTCTGGAAACACCATATATTTT

J: TRBJ1-4
D: TRBD1
V: TRBV5-1
size: -
CDR3: CARGQGNEKLFF
DNA: TGCGCCAGAGGACAGGGTAACGAAAAACTGTTTTTT

J: TRBJ1-2
D: TRBD1
V: TRBV6-4
size: -
CDR3: CASSALRGQGVDGYTF
DNA: TGTGCCAGCAGTGCTTTAAGGGGACAGGGGGTCGACGGCTACACCTTC

J: TRBJ2-7
D: TRBD1
V: TRBV6-2/TRBV6-3
size: once
CDR3: CASSQPGQGTYEQYF
DNA: TGTGCCAGCAGTCAACCGGGACAGGGTACCTACGAGCAGTACTTC

J: TRBJ2-7
D: -
V: TRBV7-9
size: once
CDR3: CASSLQGIGPYEQYF
DNA: TGTGCCAGCAGCCTACAGGGCATAGGGCCCTACGAGCAGTACTTC

J: TRBJ2-3
D: TRBD1
V: TRBV7-2
size: -
CDR3: CASSLYILTGGLNTQYF
DNA: TGTGCCAGCAGCTTATATATTCTGACAGGGGGCCTAAATACGCAGTATTTT

J: TRBJ1-1
D: TRBD1
V: TRBV28
size: -
CDR3: CASRLTGQGWTEAFF
DNA: TGTGCCAGCAGGCTTACTGGACAGGGTTGGACTGAAGCTTTCTTT

J: TRBJ1-1
D: TRBD1
V: TRBV7-8
size: once
CDR3: CASSLVDRGPEAFF
DNA: TGTGCCAGCAGCTTAGTCGACAGGGGACCTGAAGCTTTCTTT

J: TRBJ1-2
D: -
V: TRBV7-2
size: -
CDR3: CASSASGVGGYTF
DNA: TGTGCCAGCAGCGCCTCAGGGGTAGGAGGCTACACCTTC

J: TRBJ1-5
D: -
V: TRBV28
size: -
CDR3: CASSFKDRLLSGNQPQHF
DNA: TGTGCCAGCAGTTTTAAGGACAGACTTTTAAGCGGCAATCAGCCCCAGCATTTT